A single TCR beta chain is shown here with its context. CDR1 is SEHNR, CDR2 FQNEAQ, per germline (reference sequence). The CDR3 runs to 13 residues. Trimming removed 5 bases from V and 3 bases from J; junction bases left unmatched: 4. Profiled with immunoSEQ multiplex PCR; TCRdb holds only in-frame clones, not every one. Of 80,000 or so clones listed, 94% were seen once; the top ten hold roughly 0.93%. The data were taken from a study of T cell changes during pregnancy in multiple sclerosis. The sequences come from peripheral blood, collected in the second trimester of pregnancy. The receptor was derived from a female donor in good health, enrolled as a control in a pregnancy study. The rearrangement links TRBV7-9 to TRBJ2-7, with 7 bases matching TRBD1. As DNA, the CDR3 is TGTGCCAGCAGCAACGACAGGGACTACGAGCAGTACTTC. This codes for CASSNDRDYEQYF. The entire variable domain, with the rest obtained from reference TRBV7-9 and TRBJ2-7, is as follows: DTGVSQNPRHKITKRGQNVTFRCDPISEHNRLYWYRQTLGQGPEFLTYFQNEAQLEKSRLLSDRFSAERPKGSFSTLEIQRTEQGDSAMYLCASSNDRDYEQYFGPGTRLTVT.